This T cell receptor beta chain was observed in a study of blood T cell repertoires in COVID-19. Study summary: Donors in the United States, Italy and Spain gave samples during acute or convalescent COVID-19.

The CDR3 sequence is 15 residues long. Germline V CDR1 and CDR2: SNHLY, FYNNEI. V was pared by 1 base and J by 5 bases, with 14 bases between. Clones were read by immunoSEQ multiplex PCR, and TCRdb kept only the in-frame ones, dropping some. The sample lists about 130,000 clones, 90% seen once, with about 3.5% in the top ten. This rearrangement joins TRBV2 to TRBJ2-5, with D tentatively TRBD2 (5 bases). This sequence was found in a man between 50 and 59 years old with active COVID-19. The sample taken for sequencing was peripheral blood. The CDR3 nucleotides are TGTGCCAGCAGTGAAGTCCGGGGATTCAAGGAGACCCAGTACTTC. Residues: CASSEVRGFKETQYF. Full variable domain (rest looked up from reference TRBV2 and TRBJ2-5): EPEVTQTPSHQVTQMGQEVILRCVPISNHLYFYWYRQILGQKVEFLVSFYNNEISEKSEIFDDQFSVERPDGSNFTLKIRSTKLEDSAMYFCASSEVRGFKETQYFGPGTRLLVL.